This TCR beta chain was recorded in a study of T cells in Graves' hyperthyroidism and ophthalmopathy. Findings of the study overall: Separation of ophthalmopathy from stable hyperthyroidism was achieved by a 13 V-J model. The model's output predicted ophthalmopathy at a median of about 6.5 months prior to onset.

Patients showing uncontrolled infection, other autoimmune disease, pregnancy or lactation were ineligible. Used for diagnoses were clinical symptoms, serum thyroxine and TRAb, thyroid ultrasound and orbital computed tomography. Amplification of TCR beta CDR3 regions used RNA as the template. Carried out on the TCR CDR3, a first-round RT-PCR used the HTBI primer set. TCRdb passed the multiplex PCR reads through MiXCR, listing each CDR3 protein once. The data hold around 420,000 distinct CDR3 sequences, with approximately 14% observed a single time. This clonotype was counted ten times or more. Its specificity is not known. This sequence originates from a woman under 30 with Graves' hyperthyroidism. Sequencing used blood.

CDR3 nucleotides: TGTGCCAGCAGACCTAAACTAGCGGGGTTAGCAGATACGCAGTATTTT. Amino acids: CASRPKLAGLADTQYF. This chain links TRBV2 with TRBJ2-3; 10 nucleotides agree with TRBD2. CDR1 is SNHLY and CDR2 is FYNNEI in the germline V gene. Trimming at V came to 6 bases and at J to 4 bases, leaving 10 bases not matched to a gene. There are 16 residues in the CDR3. Full variable domain (rest looked up from reference TRBV2 and TRBJ2-3): EPEVTQTPSHQVTQMGQEVILRCVPISNHLYFYWYRQILGQKVEFLVSFYNNEISEKSEIFDDQFSVERPDGSNFTLKIRSTKLEDSAMYFCASRPKLAGLADTQYFGPGTRLTVL.